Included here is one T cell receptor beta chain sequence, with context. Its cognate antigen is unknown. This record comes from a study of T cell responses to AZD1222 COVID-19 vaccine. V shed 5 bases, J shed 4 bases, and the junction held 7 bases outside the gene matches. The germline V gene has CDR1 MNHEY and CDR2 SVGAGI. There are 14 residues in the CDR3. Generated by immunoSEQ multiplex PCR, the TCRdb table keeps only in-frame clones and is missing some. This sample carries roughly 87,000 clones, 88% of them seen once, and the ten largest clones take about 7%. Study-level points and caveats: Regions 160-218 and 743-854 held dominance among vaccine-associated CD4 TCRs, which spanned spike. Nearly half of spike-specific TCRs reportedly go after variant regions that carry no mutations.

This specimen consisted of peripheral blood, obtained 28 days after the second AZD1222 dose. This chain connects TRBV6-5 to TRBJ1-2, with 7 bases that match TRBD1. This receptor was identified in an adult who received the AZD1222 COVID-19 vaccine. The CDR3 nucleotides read TGTGCCAGCAGTAGACAGGGCCGCATCTATGGCTACACCTTC. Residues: CASSRQGRIYGYTF.